The present T cell receptor (beta chain) was sequenced within a study of CD8+CD57+ T cells in acquired aplastic anemia (dated by TCRdb to about 2018). For the study in its entirety: A mean of 3.2 ug of DNA, ranging from about 0.19 to 27.4 ug, was extracted from sorted CD4+ and CD8+ cells. A CD8+CD57+ expansion meant a frequency higher than the mean frequency seen in healthy subjects. Study-wide conclusions, independent of this receptor: Roughly 29 CD8+ CDR3 sequences were found to be shared between patients and controls, but these sequences appeared to be highly expressed in patients and within the immunodominant clones of the patients. CD8+ Simpson's diversity did not differ significantly between patients and healthy controls (P=0.060).

The germline V gene sets CDR1 to SGHTA and CDR2 to FQGNSA. Counted from cysteine to phenylalanine, this CDR3 has 14 amino acids. Only the CDR3 portion is preserved as DNA: 42 bases, with reading frame beginning at the first base. A distance of 16 bases separates the germline ends of V and J, which lose 5 bases and 5 bases respectively. Genomic DNA was used as template for profiling of TCR beta VDJ combinations and CDR3 sequences. An Illumina HiSeq 2000 was the platform used for TCR repertoire sequencing. As for the original processing: Repertoire assessment relied on Simpson's diversity index, CDR3 size and DJ length profiles, and TRBV/TRBJ rearrangement plots. The immunodominant clone was defined as the most abundant DNA sequence in deep sequencing data. CDR3 amino acid sequences were checked for sharing between subjects and were compared against published repertoires and the VDJdb database. TCRdb trimmed the raw reads at Q25, called clones with MiXCR and kept productive beta chains. Every entry covers one CDR3 protein and lists the most common genes and DNA from its rows. The V and J calls were determined by TCRdb, not by the authors. The sample profile shows around 500,000 distinct CDR3 sequences; approximately 32% of them were found once. The top ten clonotypes cover roughly 0.89% of the sample.

This clonotype was observed at least ten times. Its antigen specificity is not known. No quality values exist for individual bases; no much larger clone is one base distant. Expansion of CD8+CD57+ cells had been shown by flow cytometry in the patients chosen for sequencing. Severe acquired aplastic anemia was diagnosed in all patients according to International Study of Aplastic Anemia and Agranulocytosis and Camitta criteria. No patient had received any therapy when blood was sampled. In this study, sorted CD4+ and CD8+ T cells from the blood of healthy subjects and of severe aplastic anemia patients had their TCR repertoires deep-sequenced. In the USA, patient enrollment took place under clinicaltrials.gov protocols 00001620, 01623167, 00001397, 00071045, 00081523 and 00961064. Ficoll-Paque density gradient centrifugation was used to isolate peripheral blood mononuclear cells. Before DNA was extracted, CD4+ and CD8+ T cells were sorted using either FACS or magnetic beads.

The material sequenced was sorted CD4+, CD8+, or CD8+CD57+ T cells (not recorded which) from PBMCs. The TCR sequence derives from a human donor with aplastic anemia. The receptor chain draws on TRBV7-2 and TRBJ2-7; no confident D gene assignment can be made. The nucleotides read TGTGCCAGCAGCCCTGATTTCGGAGCGAACGAGCAGTACTTC. It translates as CASSPDFGANEQYF. When the CDR3 is completed using the reference TRBV7-2 and TRBJ2-7 genes on either side, the full variable domain is GAGVSQSPSNKVTEKGKDVELRCDPISGHTALYWYRQSLGQGLEFLIYFQGNSAPDKSGLPSDRFSAERTGGSVSTLTIQRTQQEDSAVYLCASSPDFGANEQYFGPGTRLTVT.